This T cell receptor beta chain was recorded in a study of cytomegalovirus exposure and HLA in healthy donors. The CDR3 is made up of 12 amino acids. V dropped 5 bases and J dropped 7; count of bases not matched to a gene: 3. CDR1 is SGHAT, CDR2 FQNNGV, per germline. Comments on this clone: Its antigen is not known.

Amplification used 60 Vbeta primers and 13 Jbeta primers. Assay: immunoSEQ multiplex PCR; the TCRdb copy retains only in-frame clones and omits some. The profile covers roughly 180,000 clones, with 84% appearing a single time and more than 4% taken by the ten largest. General study results and limits: A likely sequencing artifact accounted for one observed cluster of highly shared sequence variants. When a later analysis compared HLA-associated TCR beta chains with equally common others, the HLA-associated chains turned out to be more clonally expanded and to have lower generation probabilities. Per a prior analysis, the majority of TCR beta V segments were productive roughly 90% or roughly 30% of the time. For TCR beta chains, V- and J-gene trimming was later linked to a missense DCLRE1C variant.

The material sequenced was PBMCs. The receptor's source is a girl between 5 and 17 years old in good health and CMV-seropositive. The rearrangement links TRBV11-2 to TRBJ1-1; 8 bases map to TRBD1. CDR3: CASSIGQGEAFF. The CDR3 DNA reads as TGTGCCAGCAGCATAGGACAGGGTGAAGCTTTCTTT. Combining the CDR3 with reference TRBV11-2 and TRBJ1-1 gives the whole variable domain EAGVAQSPRYKIIEKRQSVAFWCNPISGHATLYWYQQILGQGPKLLIQFQNNGVVDDSQLPKDRFSAERLKGVDSTLKIQPAKLEDSAVYLCASSIGQGEAFFGQGTRLTVV.